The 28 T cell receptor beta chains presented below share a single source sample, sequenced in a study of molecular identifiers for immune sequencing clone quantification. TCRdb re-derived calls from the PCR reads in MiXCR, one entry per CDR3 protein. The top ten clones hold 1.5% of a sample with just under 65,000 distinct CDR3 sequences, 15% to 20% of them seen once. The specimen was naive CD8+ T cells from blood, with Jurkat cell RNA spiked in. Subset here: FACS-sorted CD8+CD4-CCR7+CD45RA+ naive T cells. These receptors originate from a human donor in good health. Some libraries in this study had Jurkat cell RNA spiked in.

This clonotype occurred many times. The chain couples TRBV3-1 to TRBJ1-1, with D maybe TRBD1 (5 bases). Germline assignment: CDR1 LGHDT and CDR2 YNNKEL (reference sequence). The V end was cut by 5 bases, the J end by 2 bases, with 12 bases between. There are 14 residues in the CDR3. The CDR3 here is CASSLRGLNTEAFF. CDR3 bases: TGTGCCAGCAGCTTGAGGGGTTTAAACACTGAAGCTTTCTTT.

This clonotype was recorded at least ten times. The CDR3 DNA sequence: TGTGCCAGCAGTCTTGGACAGGGCAATCAGCCCCAGCATTTT. The encoded protein is CASSLGQGNQPQHF. This chain links TRBV27 with TRBJ1-5; 7 bases are a match to TRBD1. In germline, CDR1 is MNHEY, CDR2 SMNVEV (reference sequence). The V gene end was trimmed by 5 bases and the J gene end by 2 bases; junction bases not matched to a gene: 3. The CDR3 covers 14 residues.

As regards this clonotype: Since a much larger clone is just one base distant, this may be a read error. CDR3 DNA: TGTGCCAGCAGTTGGACTAGCGAGACCTACGAGCAGCACTTC. Its translation is CASSWTSETYEQHF. The V gene is TRBV27, the J gene TRBJ2-7; 9 bases match TRBD2. Germline loops: CDR1 MNHEY, CDR2 SMNVEV (reference sequence). The CDR3 extends over 14 amino acids.

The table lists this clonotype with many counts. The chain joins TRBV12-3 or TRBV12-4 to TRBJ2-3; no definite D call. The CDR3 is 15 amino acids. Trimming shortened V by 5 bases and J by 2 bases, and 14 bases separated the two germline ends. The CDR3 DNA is TGTGCCAGCAGTCCCGTGGGCAGTTACACAGATACGCAGTATTTT. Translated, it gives CASSPVGSYTDTQYF.

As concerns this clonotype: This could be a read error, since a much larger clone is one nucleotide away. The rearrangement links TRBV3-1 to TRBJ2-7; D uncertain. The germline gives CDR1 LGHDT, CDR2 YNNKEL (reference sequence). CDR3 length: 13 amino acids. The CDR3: CASGQGGSYEQYF. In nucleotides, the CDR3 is TGTGCCAGCGGCCAAGGCGGTTCCTACGAGCAGTACTTC.

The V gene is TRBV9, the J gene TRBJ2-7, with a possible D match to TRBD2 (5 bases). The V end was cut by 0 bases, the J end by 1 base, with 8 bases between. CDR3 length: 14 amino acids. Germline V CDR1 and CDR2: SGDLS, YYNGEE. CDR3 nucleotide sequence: TGTGCCAGCAGCGTAGGAGACTATTCCTACGAGCAGTACTTC. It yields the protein CASSVGDYSYEQYF.

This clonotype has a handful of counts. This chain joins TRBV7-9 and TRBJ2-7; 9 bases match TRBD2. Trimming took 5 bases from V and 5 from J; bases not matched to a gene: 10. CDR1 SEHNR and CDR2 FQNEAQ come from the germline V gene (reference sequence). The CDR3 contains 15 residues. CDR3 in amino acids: CASSLVAGAGDEQYF. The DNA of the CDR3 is TGTGCCAGCAGCCTGGTAGCGGGAGCCGGGGACGAGCAGTACTTC.

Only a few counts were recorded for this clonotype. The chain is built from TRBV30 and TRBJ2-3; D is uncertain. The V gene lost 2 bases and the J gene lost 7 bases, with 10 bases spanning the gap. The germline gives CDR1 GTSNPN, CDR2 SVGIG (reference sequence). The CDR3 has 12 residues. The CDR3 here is CAWSHYDNTQYF. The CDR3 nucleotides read TGTGCCTGGAGTCATTATGATAATACGCAGTATTTT.

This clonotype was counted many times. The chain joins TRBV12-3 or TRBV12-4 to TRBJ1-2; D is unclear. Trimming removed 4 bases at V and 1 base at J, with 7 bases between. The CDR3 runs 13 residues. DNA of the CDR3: TGTGCCAGCAGTTATGGGAATAACTATGGCTACACCTTC. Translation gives CASSYGNNYGYTF.

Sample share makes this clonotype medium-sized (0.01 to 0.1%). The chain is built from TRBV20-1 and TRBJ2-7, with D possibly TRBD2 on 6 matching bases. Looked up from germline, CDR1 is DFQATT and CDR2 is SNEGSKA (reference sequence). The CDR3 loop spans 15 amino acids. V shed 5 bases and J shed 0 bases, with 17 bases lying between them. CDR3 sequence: CSARGFEGSSYEQYF. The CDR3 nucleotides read TGCAGTGCTCGGGGGTTTGAGGGGAGCTCCTACGAGCAGTACTTC.

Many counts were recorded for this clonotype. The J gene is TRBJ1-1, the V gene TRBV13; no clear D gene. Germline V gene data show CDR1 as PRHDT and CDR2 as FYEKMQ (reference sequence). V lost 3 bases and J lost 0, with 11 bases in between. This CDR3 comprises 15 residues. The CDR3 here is CASSFRPLLNTEAFF. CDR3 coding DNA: TGTGCCAGCAGCTTCCGACCGCTACTGAACACTGAAGCTTTCTTT.

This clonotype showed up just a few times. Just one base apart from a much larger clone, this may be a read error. The chain's CDR3 is CTSSRRHRDYEETQYF. The CDR3 DNA reads TGCACCAGCAGCCGTAGGCACCGGGACTATGAAGAGACCCAGTACTTC. The V call is TRBV4-1, the J call TRBJ2-5, with TRBD2 matching over 7 bases. CDR1 MGHRA and CDR2 YSYEKL come from the germline V gene. The CDR3 loop spans 16 amino acids.

The CDR3 DNA follows: TGCGCCAGCAGCCACTCAAGGACAAGATTAGAAGCTTTCTTT. Encoded protein: CASSHSRTRLEAFF. The chain has TRBV4-3 and TRBJ1-1; D possibly corresponds to TRBD1 (5 bases). Trimming pared 3 bases from V and 8 bases from J, leaving 16 bases between. CDR3 length: 14 residues. CDR1 and CDR2 from the germline V gene are LGHNA and YSLEER.

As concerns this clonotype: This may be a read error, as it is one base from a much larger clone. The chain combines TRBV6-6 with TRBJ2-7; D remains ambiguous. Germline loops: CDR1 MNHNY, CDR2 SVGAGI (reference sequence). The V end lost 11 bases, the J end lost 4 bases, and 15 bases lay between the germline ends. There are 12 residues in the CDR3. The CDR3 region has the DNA TGTGCCGGCACCCCGGACCTGTACGAGCAGTACTTC. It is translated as CAGTPDLYEQYF.

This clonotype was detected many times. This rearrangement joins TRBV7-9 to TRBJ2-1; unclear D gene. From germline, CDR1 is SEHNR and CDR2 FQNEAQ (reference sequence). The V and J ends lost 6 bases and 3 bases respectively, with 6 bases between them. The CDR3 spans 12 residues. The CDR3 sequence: CASSADYNEQFF. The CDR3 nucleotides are TGTGCCAGCAGTGCTGACTACAATGAGCAGTTCTTC.

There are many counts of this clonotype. This chain's CDR3 is CASSPQGQNTDTQYF. In DNA form, the CDR3 reads TGTGCCAGCAGCCCTCAGGGTCAAAACACAGATACGCAGTATTTT. The rearrangement uses TRBV7-6 and TRBJ2-3; weak D call: TRBD1 (5 bases). This CDR3 spans 15 amino acids. Germline assignment: CDR1 SGHVS and CDR2 FNYEAQ. The V end lost 5 bases, the J end lost 2 bases, and 14 bases lay between the germline ends.

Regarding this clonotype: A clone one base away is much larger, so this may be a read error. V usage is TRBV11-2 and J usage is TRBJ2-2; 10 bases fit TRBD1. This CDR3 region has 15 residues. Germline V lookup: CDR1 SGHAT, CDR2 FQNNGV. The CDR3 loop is CASSFGTGASGGLFF. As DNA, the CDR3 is TGTGCCAGCAGCTTTGGGACAGGGGCATCCGGGGGGCTGTTTTTT.

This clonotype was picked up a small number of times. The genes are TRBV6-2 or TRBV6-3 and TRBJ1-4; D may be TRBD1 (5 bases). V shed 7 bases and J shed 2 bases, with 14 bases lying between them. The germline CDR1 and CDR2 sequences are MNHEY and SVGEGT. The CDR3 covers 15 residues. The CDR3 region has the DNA TGTGCCAGCATCCTAAGGGGAGAGACTAATGAAAAACTGTTTTTT. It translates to CASILRGETNEKLFF.

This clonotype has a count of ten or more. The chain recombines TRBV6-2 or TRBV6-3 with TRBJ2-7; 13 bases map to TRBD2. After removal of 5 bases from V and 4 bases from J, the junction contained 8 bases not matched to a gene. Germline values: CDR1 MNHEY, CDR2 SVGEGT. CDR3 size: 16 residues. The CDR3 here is CASSAGLAGVGYEQYF. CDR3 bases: TGTGCCAGCAGTGCCGGACTAGCGGGAGTAGGATACGAGCAGTACTTC.

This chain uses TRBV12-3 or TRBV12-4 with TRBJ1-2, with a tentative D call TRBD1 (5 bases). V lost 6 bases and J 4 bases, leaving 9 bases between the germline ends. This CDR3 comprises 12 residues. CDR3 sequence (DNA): TGTGCCAGCAGCCAGGGAGGCTATGGCTACACCTTC. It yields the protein CASSQGGYGYTF.

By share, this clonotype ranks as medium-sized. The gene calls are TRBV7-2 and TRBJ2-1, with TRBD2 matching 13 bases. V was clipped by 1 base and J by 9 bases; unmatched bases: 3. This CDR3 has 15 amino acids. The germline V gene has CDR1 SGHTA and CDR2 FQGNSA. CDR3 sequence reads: CASSLGLAGGGEQFF. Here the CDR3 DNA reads TGTGCCAGCAGCTTAGGACTAGCGGGAGGAGGTGAGCAGTTCTTC.

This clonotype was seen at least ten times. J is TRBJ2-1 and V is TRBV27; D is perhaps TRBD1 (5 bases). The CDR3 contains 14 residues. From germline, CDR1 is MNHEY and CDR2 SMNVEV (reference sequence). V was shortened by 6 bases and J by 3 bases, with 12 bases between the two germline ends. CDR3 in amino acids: CASSLGTGYNEQFF. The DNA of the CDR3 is TGTGCCAGCAGCCTCGGAACAGGCTACAATGAGCAGTTCTTC.

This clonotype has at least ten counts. The CDR3 DNA follows: TGCAGTGCGATCGACAGGGTAGGCAATCAGCCCCAGCATTTT. Translation gives CSAIDRVGNQPQHF. The chain is built from TRBV20-1 and TRBJ1-5, with TRBD1 identical over 7 bases. The trim removed 6 bases at V and 2 bases at J, leaving 7 bases unmatched. Looked up from germline, CDR1 is DFQATT and CDR2 is SNEGSKA (reference sequence). The CDR3 covers 14 residues.

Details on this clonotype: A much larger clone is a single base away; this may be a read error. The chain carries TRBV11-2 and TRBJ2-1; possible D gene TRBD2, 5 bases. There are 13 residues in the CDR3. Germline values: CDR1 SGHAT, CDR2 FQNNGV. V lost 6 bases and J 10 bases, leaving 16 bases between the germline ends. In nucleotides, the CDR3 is TGTGCCAGCAGGAGGGCCCGTCTAGGGGAGCAGTTCTTC. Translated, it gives CASRRARLGEQFF.

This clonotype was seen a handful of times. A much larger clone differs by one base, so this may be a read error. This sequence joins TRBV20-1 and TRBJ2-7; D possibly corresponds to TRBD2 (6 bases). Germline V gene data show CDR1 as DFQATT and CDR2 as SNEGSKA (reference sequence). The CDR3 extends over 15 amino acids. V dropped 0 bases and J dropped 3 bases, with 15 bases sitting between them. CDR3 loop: CSARDSAGGIYEQYF. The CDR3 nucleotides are TGCAGTGCTAGAGATTCGGCTGGCGGGATCTACGAGCAGTACTTC.

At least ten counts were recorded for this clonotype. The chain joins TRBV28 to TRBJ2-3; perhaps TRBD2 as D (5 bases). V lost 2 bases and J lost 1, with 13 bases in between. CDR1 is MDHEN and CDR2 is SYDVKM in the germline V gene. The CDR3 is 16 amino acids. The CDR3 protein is CASSLRDLRGTDTQYF. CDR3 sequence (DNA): TGTGCCAGCAGTTTAAGAGACTTGAGGGGCACAGATACGCAGTATTTT.

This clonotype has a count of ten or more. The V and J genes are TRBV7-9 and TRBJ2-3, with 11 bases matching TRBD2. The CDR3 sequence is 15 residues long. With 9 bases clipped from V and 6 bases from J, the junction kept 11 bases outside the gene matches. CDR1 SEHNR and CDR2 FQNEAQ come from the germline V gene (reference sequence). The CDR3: CASAVAGGPSDTQYF. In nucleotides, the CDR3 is TGTGCCAGTGCGGTAGCGGGAGGGCCTTCCGATACGCAGTATTTT.

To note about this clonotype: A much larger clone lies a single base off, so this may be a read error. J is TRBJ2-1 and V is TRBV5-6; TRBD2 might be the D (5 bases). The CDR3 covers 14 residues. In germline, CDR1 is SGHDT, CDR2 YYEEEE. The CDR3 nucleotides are TGTGCCAGCAGCTTGCATCCAGCGGCCAATGAGCAGCTCTTC. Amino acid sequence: CASSLHPAANEQLF.